The 7 T cell receptor beta chains below come from one sample, sequenced in a study of T cell changes during pregnancy in multiple sclerosis. The repertoire was sequenced with immunoSEQ multiplex PCR; TCRdb's copy has only in-frame clones and lacks some. Of some 40,000 clones listed, roughly 94% are singletons. The sample in question was peripheral blood, obtained in the third trimester of pregnancy. These receptor sequences come from a female donor with multiple sclerosis, enrolled in a pregnancy study.

By share, this clone ranks as medium-sized. The chain recombines TRBV28 with TRBJ1-1; tentatively, D is TRBD1 (5 bases). The CDR3 runs 15 residues. V lost 1 base and J 10 bases, leaving 19 bases between the germline ends. Germline-derived CDR1 and CDR2 are MDHEN and SYDVKM. CDR3 residues: CASSLYNPSVGGAFF. The CDR3 DNA sequence: TGTGCCAGCAGTTTATACAATCCATCTGTCGGGGGAGCTTTCTTT.

The chain joins TRBV6-5 to TRBJ1-2, with 7 bases identical to TRBD1. J gave up 7 bases and V 2 bases, and 7 bases lay outside the gene matches. There are 14 residues in the CDR3. Per germline, CDR1 MNHEY and CDR2 SVGAGI. The CDR3 here is CASSYQTGSGGYTF. CDR3 coding DNA: TGTGCCAGCAGTTACCAGACAGGGTCTGGTGGCTACACCTTC.

The chain employs TRBV27 and TRBJ2-7, with 9 bases lining up with TRBD2. V shed 1 base, J shed 6 bases, and the junction held 7 bases outside the gene matches. The CDR3 sequence is 15 residues long. The germline V gene encodes CDR1 MNHEY and CDR2 SMNVEV (reference sequence). The DNA for the CDR3 is TGTGCCAGCAGTTTATTGGCAGCGGGAGGATCCGAGCAGTACTTC. Translated: CASSLLAAGGSEQYF.

This rearrangement joins TRBV28 to TRBJ1-3, with 8 bases identical to TRBD1. The CDR3 is made up of 15 amino acids. The germline CDR1 and CDR2 sequences are MDHEN and SYDVKM. The V and J ends lost 6 bases and 4 bases, in that order; junction bases with no gene match: 8. CDR3 in DNA: TGTGCCAGCAGCCGGCAGGGGACAGGAGGAAACACCATATATTTT. It translates to CASSRQGTGGNTIYF.

The chain has TRBV19 and TRBJ1-1; D call uncertain. Trimming took off 8 bases at V and 8 bases at J, with 12 bases between the two ends. The CDR3 length is 11 residues. Per the germline V gene, CDR1 is LNHDA and CDR2 is SQIVND (reference sequence). The CDR3 is CASFGESEAFF. CDR3 nucleotide sequence: TGTGCCAGTTTTGGGGAGTCCGAAGCTTTCTTT.

J is TRBJ2-3 and V is TRBV20-1, with D possibly being TRBD2 (6 bases). Germline V CDR1 and CDR2: DFQATT, SNEGSKA (reference sequence). CDR3 length: 11 residues. V lost 5 bases to trimming and J lost 8 bases, with 11 bases between them. CDR3 residues: CSASDYPTQYF. CDR3 nucleotide sequence: TGCAGTGCTTCGGACTATCCTACGCAGTATTTT.

This chain connects TRBV7-2 to TRBJ2-4; D remains unclear. The germline V gene encodes CDR1 SGHTA and CDR2 FQGNSA. The V gene lost 1 base and the J gene lost 5 bases, with 6 bases spanning the gap. The CDR3 contains 13 residues. This chain's CDR3 is CASSLGRENIQYF. The CDR3 DNA follows: TGTGCCAGCAGCTTAGGTAGAGAAAACATTCAGTACTTC. Combining the CDR3 with reference TRBV7-2 and TRBJ2-4 gives the whole variable domain GAGVSQSPSNKVTEKGKDVELRCDPISGHTALYWYRQSLGQGLEFLIYFQGNSAPDKSGLPSDRFSAERTGGSVSTLTIQRTQQEDSAVYLCASSLGRENIQYFGAGTRLSVL.